The clone carrying this TCR beta chain came up a few times. Its matching antigen is unknown. This record comes from a study of beta chain features in type 1 diabetes. As every portion of the isolated RNA was reverse transcribed, the sequencing read expressed TCRB transcripts. The method was immunoSEQ multiplex PCR; TCRdb's version includes in-frame clones alone and lacks a portion of them. The sample has about 640,000 clones, around 12% seen once; the top ten hold 0.09% to 0.15%. Sorting based on CD45RO/CCR7/CD25/CD127/CD95/CD27 separated CD4+ naive, central memory, regulatory and stem cell-like memory cells. The CDR3 covers 14 residues. Trimming stripped 6 bases from V and 2 bases from J, with 16 bases between. Germline CDR1 is SQVTM and CDR2 is ANQGSEA. Regarding the study as a whole: Still unanswered here is whether HLA type influences TCRB rearrangement. Type 1 diabetes patients had moderately but significantly shorter TCRB CDR3s in all four CD4+ subsets. Comparison showed that naive, central memory and Treg TCRB repertoires appeared more similar among patients than among healthy donors.

The specimen was naive CD4+ T cells from blood. The TCR comes from a man aged 25 to 45 with type 1 diabetes. The chain joins TRBV29-1 to TRBJ2-5; D gene unclear. The CDR3, as DNA: TGCAGCGTCGCACCTAACCGGGCGCAAGAGACCCAGTACTTC. This encodes CSVAPNRAQETQYF.